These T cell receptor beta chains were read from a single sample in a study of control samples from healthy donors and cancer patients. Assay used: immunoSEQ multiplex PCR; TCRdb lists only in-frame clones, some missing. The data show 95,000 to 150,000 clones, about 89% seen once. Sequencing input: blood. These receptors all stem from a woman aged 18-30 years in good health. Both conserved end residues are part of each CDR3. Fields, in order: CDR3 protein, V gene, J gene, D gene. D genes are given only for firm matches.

CDR3 protein: CASSLVVYNEQFF; V gene: TRBV7-2; J gene: TRBJ2-1; D gene: .
CDR3 protein: CASRRQGAYGYTF; V gene: TRBV2; J gene: TRBJ1-2; D gene: TRBD1
CDR3 protein: CASTPWGGYTGELFF; V gene: TRBV28; J gene: TRBJ2-2; D gene: TRBD2
CDR3 protein: CASSYSTGGIDTQYF; V gene: TRBV6-5; J gene: TRBJ2-3; D gene: TRBD1
CDR3 protein: CATSDLRDRGSPGELFF; V gene: TRBV24-1; J gene: TRBJ2-2; D gene: TRBD1
CDR3 protein: CASSQEWQGGETQYF; V gene: TRBV14; J gene: TRBJ2-5; D gene: .
CDR3 protein: CASSLGLGSGSGSFNEQFF; V gene: TRBV7-2; J gene: TRBJ2-1; D gene: TRBD2
CDR3 protein: CASSYGGAFSYEQYF; V gene: TRBV6-5; J gene: TRBJ2-7; D gene: .
CDR3 protein: CATSDSWEGDEQYF; V gene: TRBV24-1; J gene: TRBJ2-7; D gene: .
CDR3 protein: CASSSQAYGYTF; V gene: TRBV18; J gene: TRBJ1-2; D gene: .
CDR3 protein: CASSSVPQETQYF; V gene: TRBV7-6; J gene: TRBJ2-5; D gene: .
CDR3 protein: CASSRPIGGSGNTIYF; V gene: TRBV23-1; J gene: TRBJ1-3; D gene: .
CDR3 protein: CSVAPGVGAEAFF; V gene: TRBV29-1; J gene: TRBJ1-1; D gene: .
CDR3 protein: CASRLAGGSSTDTQYF; V gene: TRBV19; J gene: TRBJ2-3; D gene: TRBD2
CDR3 protein: CASSSPGGIYEQYF; V gene: TRBV4-2; J gene: TRBJ2-7; D gene: TRBD2
CDR3 protein: CASSIFPGTVNTEAFF; V gene: TRBV28; J gene: TRBJ1-1; D gene: TRBD1
CDR3 protein: CASSQDEREGTGELFF; V gene: TRBV4-3; J gene: TRBJ2-2; D gene: TRBD2
CDR3 protein: CASTLVVGAAKNIQYF; V gene: TRBV7-2; J gene: TRBJ2-4; D gene: .
CDR3 protein: CASSWGTGELFF; V gene: TRBV18; J gene: TRBJ2-2; D gene: .
CDR3 protein: CASSFGLGYNEQFF; V gene: TRBV7-8; J gene: TRBJ2-1; D gene: TRBD2
CDR3 protein: CASSPNIQEGGYTF; V gene: TRBV7-9; J gene: TRBJ1-2; D gene: .
CDR3 protein: CASSQETGPIVHEQFF; V gene: TRBV4-1; J gene: TRBJ2-1; D gene: .
CDR3 protein: CASSFSIWKTQYF; V gene: TRBV7-8; J gene: TRBJ2-5; D gene: .
CDR3 protein: CASKPLAGKAPPSSYNEQFF; V gene: TRBV19; J gene: TRBJ2-1; D gene: .